This T cell receptor (beta chain) derives from a study of glioma-infiltrating T cells after dendritic cell vaccination. The wider study: The vaccine used monocyte-derived dendritic cells pulsed overnight with autologous tumor lysate. Study-wide results and limits: Patients with more pretreatment TILs had longer time to progression and survival.

Notes on this clone: The target antigen is unknown.

Method: immunoSEQ multiplex PCR; TCRdb's copy keeps in-frame clones and lacks some. This table has about 49,000 clones, 65% to 90% appearing once. The CDR3 spans 18 residues. The germline gives CDR1 GTSNPN, CDR2 SVGIG (reference sequence). J lost 0 bases, V lost 7 bases, and 18 bases had no gene match. This TCR came from a human donor with glioblastoma. Sequencing was performed on blood, taken before dendritic cell vaccination. This chain joins TRBV30 and TRBJ1-1; TRBD1 matches 9 bases. CDR3 amino acids: CASTGTGWGLIMNTEAFF. The CDR3 DNA is TGTGCCTCCACCGGGACAGGGTGGGGGTTAATAATGAACACTGAAGCTTTCTTT.